This T cell receptor (beta chain) was identified in a study of cytomegalovirus exposure and HLA in healthy donors. General study points: As was reported, the HLA-A and HLA-B alleles of most subjects were accurately predicted from TCR beta sequences. Presence/absence analyses supposed approximately even sequencing depth among donors.

Though probably carrying unrecorded immune exposures, donors were nominally healthy at sampling. This CDR3 has 15 residues. After removal of 1 base from V and 6 bases from J, the junction contained 3 bases not matched to a gene. In germline, CDR1 is SGHTA, CDR2 FQGNSA. As for this clone: Its target is not known.

The PCR made use of 60 Vbeta and 13 Jbeta primers. Per the original methods: The count from a later analysis was some 83 million unique TCR beta chains, approximately 9.9 million of them shared. The repertoire was sequenced with immunoSEQ multiplex PCR; TCRdb's copy has only in-frame clones and lacks some. V, J and clone size were drawn from that table, and D and trimming were deduced from the DNA. This sample has about 120,000 clones, with 80% found just once. The clonotype originates from a man under 40 in good health and CMV-seronegative. The J gene is TRBJ2-1, the V gene TRBV7-2; TRBD2 matches at 10 bases. The sequencing input was PBMCs. The CDR3 DNA reads TGTGCCAGCAGCTTAGGGACTAGCGGCGGCAATGAGCAGTTCTTC. This translates into CASSLGTSGGNEQFF.